These T cell receptor beta chains were read from a single sample in a study of blood T cell repertoires in COVID-19. Measured with immunoSEQ multiplex PCR; TCRdb has only the in-frame clones, and not every one. The sample includes more than 90,000 clones, 86% of them seen just once. Material: peripheral blood. Receptors were obtained from a man aged 35-49 years with acute or convalescent COVID-19. Both conserved end residues are part of each CDR3. The D gene is left open where the match is weak. Some rows mark clone size as missing; the rest say once, few, many or name a class of expanded clone.

CDR3 | DNA | size | J | V | length | D
CASSSGAGLAVRGQYF | TGCGCCAGCAGCTCCGGGGCGGGACTAGCTGTTCGTGGGCAGTACTTC | . | TRBJ2-7 | TRBV5-1 | 16 | TRBD2
CASSLGSRPLFDEQYF | TGCGCCAGCAGCTTGGGGTCACGTCCCCTATTCGACGAGCAGTACTTC | . | TRBJ2-7 | TRBV5-1 | 16 | .
CSASAPGQLFGGYTF | TGCAGTGCTAGTGCTCCGGGACAGCTTTTCGGTGGCTACACCTTC | . | TRBJ1-2 | TRBV20-1 | 15 | TRBD1
CASSLTSGTGGFEQFF | TGTGCCAGCAGTTTGACCTCCGGGACAGGGGGCTTTGAGCAGTTCTTC | once | TRBJ2-1 | TRBV28 | 16 | TRBD1
CASSLGLAHNEQFF | TGCGCCAGCAGCTTGGGACTAGCCCACAATGAGCAGTTCTTC | . | TRBJ2-1 | TRBV5-1 | 14 | TRBD2
CASSLARGDTGELFF | TGTGCCAGCAGCTTAGCCCGGGGGGACACCGGGGAGCTGTTTTTT | . | TRBJ2-2 | TRBV7-2 | 15 | TRBD2
CASSPRDNSYEQYF | TGTGCCAGCAGCCCCAGGGACAACTCCTACGAGCAGTACTTC | . | TRBJ2-7 | TRBV6-5 | 14 | .
CASSPGGRGYTF | TGTGCCAGCAGCCCCGGCGGTCGAGGCTACACCTTC | . | TRBJ1-2 | TRBV3-1/TRBV3-2 | 12 | .
CASRPPGQGTNEQFF | TGTGCCAGCAGGCCCCCGGGACAGGGAACAAATGAGCAGTTCTTC | few | TRBJ2-1 | TRBV9 | 15 | TRBD1
CASSLASQETQYF | TGTGCCAGCAGCTTGGCCAGCCAAGAGACCCAGTACTTC | once | TRBJ2-5 | TRBV5-5 | 13 | .
CASSFWGRKSDTEAFF | TGTGCCAGCAGCTTTTGGGGCAGGAAGTCTGACACTGAAGCTTTCTTT | . | TRBJ1-1 | TRBV5-6 | 16 | .
CASSESGGQTEAFF | TGCGCCAGCAGTGAATCAGGGGGCCAAACTGAAGCTTTCTTT | . | TRBJ1-1 | TRBV10-1 | 14 | TRBD1
CASSSGQGNSRGGYTF | TGTGCCAGCTCATCGGGACAGGGGAACTCTCGGGGCGGCTACACCTTC | . | TRBJ1-2 | TRBV18 | 16 | TRBD1
CASNPTVGAVNSPLHF | TGTGCCAGCAACCCTACGGTGGGGGCTGTTAATTCACCCCTCCACTTT | . | TRBJ1-6 | TRBV6-2/TRBV6-3 | 16 | .
CASSQDPGFTDTQYF | TGTGCCAGCAGCCAAGATCCAGGCTTCACAGATACGCAGTATTTT | few | TRBJ2-3 | TRBV4-2 | 15 | .
CASSTGPRQYSSNQPQHF | TGTGCCAGTAGTACCGGACCCCGACAGTATTCAAGCAATCAGCCCCAGCATTTT | . | TRBJ1-5 | TRBV19 | 18 | .
CASSSRDLEAFF | TGTGCCAGCAGCTCCAGGGATCTGGAGGCTTTCTTT | few | TRBJ1-1 | TRBV5-6 | 12 | .
CASSHLRGYNSPLHF | TGTGCCAGCAGCCACCTCCGGGGGTATAATTCACCCCTCCACTTT | . | TRBJ1-6 | TRBV14 | 15 | .
CASSAIAGVIPDTQYF | TGTGCCAGCAGCGCCATAGCGGGAGTGATCCCAGATACGCAGTATTTT | . | TRBJ2-3 | TRBV9 | 16 | TRBD2
CASSYPGAPGVGELFF | TGTGCCAGCAGTTACCCAGGGGCCCCAGGAGTCGGGGAGCTGTTTTTT | few | TRBJ2-2 | TRBV6-6 | 16 | .
CASSSQDSYYEQYF | TGCGCCAGCAGCTCGCAGGACAGTTACTACGAGCAGTACTTC | . | TRBJ2-7 | TRBV5-1 | 14 | .
CATSSRTGNQPQHF | TGTGCCACCAGCAGTAGGACAGGGAATCAGCCCCAGCATTTT | . | TRBJ1-5 | TRBV15 | 14 | TRBD1
CASSGADQETQYF | TGCGCCAGTTCAGGAGCGGACCAAGAGACCCAGTACTTC | . | TRBJ2-5 | TRBV5-1 | 13 | .